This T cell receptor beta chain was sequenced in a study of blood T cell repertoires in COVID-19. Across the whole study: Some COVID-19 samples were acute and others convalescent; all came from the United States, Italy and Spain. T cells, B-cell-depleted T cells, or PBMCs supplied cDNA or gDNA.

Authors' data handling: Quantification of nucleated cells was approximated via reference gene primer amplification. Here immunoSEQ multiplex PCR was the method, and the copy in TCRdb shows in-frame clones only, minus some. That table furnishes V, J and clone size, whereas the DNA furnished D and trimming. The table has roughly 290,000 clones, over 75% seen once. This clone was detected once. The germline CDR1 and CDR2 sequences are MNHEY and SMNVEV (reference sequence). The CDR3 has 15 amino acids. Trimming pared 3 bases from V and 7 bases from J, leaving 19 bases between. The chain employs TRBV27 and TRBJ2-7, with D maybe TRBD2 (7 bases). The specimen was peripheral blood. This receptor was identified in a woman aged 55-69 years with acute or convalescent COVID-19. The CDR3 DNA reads TGTGCCAGCAGTTTTCTACGTCGGGGGGCTCTTGAGCAGTACTTC. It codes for CASSFLRRGALEQYF.